There are a few counts of the clone carrying this TCR beta chain. Its antigen is not identified. A read error may account for a junction end that differs from germline. CDR1 is SGHAT and CDR2 is FQNNGV in the germline V gene. CDR3 size: 18 residues. Authors of the study amplified TCR beta CDR3 regions from RNA transcripts. The HTBI set primed first-round TCR CDR3 RT-PCR. TCRdb re-called the multiplex PCR reads through MiXCR, storing one row per CDR3 protein. The sample has about 400,000 distinct CDR3 sequences, 14% to 15% seen once; the top ten hold about 13%. The data are from a study of T cells in Graves' hyperthyroidism and ophthalmopathy. Findings of the study overall: Blood also held most thyroid clonotypes expanded beyond 0.001. A model using 13 V-J features told ophthalmopathy apart from stable hyperthyroidism.

Sequences were obtained from blood. This rearrangement joins TRBV11-2 to TRBJ2-7; D may be TRBD1 (6 bases). The receptor's source is a man aged 18 to 30 with Graves' ophthalmopathy. The CDR3 is CASSLKAGTWDDAYEQHF. CDR3 sequence (DNA): TGTGCCAGCAGCTTGAAGGCCGGGACATGGGATGATGCCTACGAGCAGCACTTC.